The 13 T cell receptor beta chains below come from one sample, sequenced in a study of T cell repertoires in cytomegalovirus infection. TCRdb redid the calling of the reads with MiXCR, one entry per CDR3 protein. The sample has 350,000 to 550,000 distinct CDR3 sequences; under 40% are singletons. Sequences were obtained from PBMCs. The receptor source for this set is a human donor in good health (CMV status not recorded). Some clones in this sample may be carry-over from other donors' samples.

This clonotype appeared a few times. This chain links TRBV27 with TRBJ1-1, with 7 bases aligning to TRBD1. The CDR3 totals 15 residues. Germline CDR1 reads MNHEY; CDR2 reads SMNVEV (reference sequence). With 5 bases clipped from V and 6 bases from J, the junction kept 12 bases outside the gene matches. The CDR3 reads CASSPLFTTGSEAFF. CDR3 in DNA: TGTGCCAGCAGTCCTTTATTCACGACAGGGTCTGAAGCTTTCTTT.

This clonotype was recorded a few times. The rearrangement joins TRBV12-3 or TRBV12-4 to TRBJ2-1; 9 bases fit TRBD1. CDR3 length: 15 residues. Trimming cost V 6 bases and J 7 bases; bases outside gene matches: 10. CDR3 loop: CASSGTGTGLNEQFF. The DNA of the CDR3 is TGTGCCAGCAGCGGCACCGGGACAGGGTTAAATGAGCAGTTCTTC.

The V call is TRBV19, the J call TRBJ1-1; D remains unclear. Germline lookup yields CDR1 LNHDA and CDR2 SQIVND (reference sequence). The CDR3 has 14 residues. V gave up 11 bases and J gave up 0 bases, with 16 bases separating them. This chain's CDR3 is CACNPDALNTEAFF. CDR3 bases: TGTGCCTGTAATCCGGACGCTTTGAACACTGAAGCTTTCTTT.

This sequence joins TRBV6-2 or TRBV6-3 and TRBJ2-1, with 15 bases identical to TRBD2. Per the germline V gene, CDR1 is MNHEY and CDR2 is SVGEGT. V lost 7 bases to trimming and J lost 4 bases; unmatched junction nucleotides: 14. The CDR3 has 19 amino acids. CDR3 protein: CASNSGLAGGISRYNEQFF. CDR3 coding DNA: TGTGCCAGCAACTCGGGACTAGCGGGGGGAATCTCTAGGTACAATGAGCAGTTCTTC.

Only a few counts were recorded for this clonotype. The chain recombines TRBV6-1 with TRBJ1-5; D is unresolved. This CDR3 is built from 14 residues. V was pared by 7 bases and J by 2 bases, with 12 bases between. Per the germline V gene, CDR1 is MNHNS and CDR2 is SASEGT. The CDR3 DNA sequence: TGTGCCAGCAAGGTGGGCGCGGGCAATCAGCCCCAGCATTTT. It yields the protein CASKVGAGNQPQHF.

This clonotype was detected ten times or more. This chain joins TRBV7-9 and TRBJ2-4; D remains unclear. Germline V gives CDR1 SEHNR, CDR2 FQNEAQ (reference sequence). V shed 0 bases and J shed 5 bases, with 8 bases lying between them. This CDR3 spans 14 amino acids. The CDR3 reads CASSLAEIQNIQYF. CDR3 DNA: TGTGCCAGCAGCTTAGCAGAGATTCAAAACATTCAGTACTTC.

V gene TRBV20-1 combines with J gene TRBJ2-7; 9 nucleotides align to TRBD1. The CDR3 runs to 11 residues. The germline V gene has CDR1 DFQATT and CDR2 SNEGSKA (reference sequence). The CDR3 loop is CKTGGTYEQYF. The CDR3 coding sequence is TGCAAAACAGGGGGCACCTACGAGCAGTACTTC.

The chain carries TRBV7-2 and TRBJ1-1, with D possibly being TRBD1 (6 bases). CDR3 length: 16 amino acids. The V gene lost 6 bases and the J gene lost 1 base, with 18 bases spanning the gap. Germline V CDR1 and CDR2: SGHTA, FQGNSA. CDR3 region: CASRYEGGGPNTEAFF. CDR3 bases: TGTGCCAGCAGGTACGAGGGGGGGGGGCCGAACACTGAAGCTTTCTTT.

On this clonotype: Just one base apart from a much larger clone, this may be a read error. Because the CDR3 is missing its conserved closing phenylalanine or tryptophan, this is likely a read error. J is TRBJ2-2 and V is TRBV11-2; D gene uncertain. V dropped 7 bases and J dropped 1 base, with 10 bases sitting between them. This CDR3 is built from 14 residues. Germline V CDR1 and CDR2: SGHAT, FQNNGV. DNA of the CDR3: TGTGCCAGCACCTCCGTGGGGAACACCGGGGAGCTGTTTTTG. It translates to CASTSVGNTGELFL.

The V gene is TRBV12-3 or TRBV12-4, the J gene TRBJ2-5; tentative D call: TRBD1 (5 bases). V was pared by 8 bases and J by 1 base, with 14 bases between. The CDR3 length is 14 residues. The CDR3 spells CASAVGGAQETQYF. DNA for the CDR3: TGTGCCAGCGCAGTTGGTGGGGCCCAAGAGACCCAGTACTTC.

This chain joins TRBV2 and TRBJ2-7; D gene ambiguous. CDR1 is SNHLY, CDR2 FYNNEI, per germline. Trimming removed 6 bases from V and 4 bases from J, with 16 bases in between. This CDR3 is 14 amino acids long. The chain's CDR3 is CASRSDSWLYEQYF. The CDR3 region has the DNA TGTGCCAGCAGAAGCGACTCATGGTTGTACGAGCAGTACTTC.

A remark on this clonotype: One end of the junction is discordant with germline, which a read error may explain. This chain links TRBV12-3 or TRBV12-4 with TRBJ1-1; a weak D match, TRBD1 (5 bases). CDR3 size: 13 residues. DNA of the CDR3: TGTGCCAGCAGTCTAGGGGCGAACACTGAAGCTTTATTT. Translated, it gives CASSLGANTEALF.

This chain connects TRBV12-3 or TRBV12-4 to TRBJ2-7; D possibly corresponds to TRBD2 (5 bases). The CDR3 has 14 residues. V lost 5 bases and J lost 5, with 16 bases in between. CDR3 sequence: CASSRPPGGDEQYF. The CDR3 nucleotides read TGTGCCAGCAGTCGCCCGCCAGGAGGTGACGAGCAGTACTTC.